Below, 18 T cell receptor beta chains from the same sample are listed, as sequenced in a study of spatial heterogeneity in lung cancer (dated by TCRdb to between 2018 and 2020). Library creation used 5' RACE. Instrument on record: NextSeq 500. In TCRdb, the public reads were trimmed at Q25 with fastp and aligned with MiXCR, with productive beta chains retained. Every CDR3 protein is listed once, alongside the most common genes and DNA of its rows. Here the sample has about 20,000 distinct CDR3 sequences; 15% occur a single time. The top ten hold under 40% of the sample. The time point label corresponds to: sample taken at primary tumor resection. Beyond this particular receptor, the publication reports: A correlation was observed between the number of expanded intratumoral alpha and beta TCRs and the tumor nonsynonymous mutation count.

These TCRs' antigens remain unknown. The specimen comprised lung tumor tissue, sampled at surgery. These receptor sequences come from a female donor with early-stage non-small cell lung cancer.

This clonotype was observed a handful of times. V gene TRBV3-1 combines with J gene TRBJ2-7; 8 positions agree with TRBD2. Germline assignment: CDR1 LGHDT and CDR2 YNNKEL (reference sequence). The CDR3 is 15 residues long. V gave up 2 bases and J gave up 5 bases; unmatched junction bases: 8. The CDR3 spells CASSQRLGLENEQYF. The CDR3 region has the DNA TGTGCCAGCAGCCAACGCCTGGGACTAGAGAACGAGCAGTACTTC.

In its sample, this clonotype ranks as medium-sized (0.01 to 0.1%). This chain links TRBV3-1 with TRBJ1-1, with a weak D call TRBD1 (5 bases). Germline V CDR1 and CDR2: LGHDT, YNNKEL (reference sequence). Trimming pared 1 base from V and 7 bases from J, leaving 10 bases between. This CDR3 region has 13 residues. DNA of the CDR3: TGTGCCAGCAGCCAAGCCAGGGTTGGTGAAGCTTTCTTT. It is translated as CASSQARVGEAFF.

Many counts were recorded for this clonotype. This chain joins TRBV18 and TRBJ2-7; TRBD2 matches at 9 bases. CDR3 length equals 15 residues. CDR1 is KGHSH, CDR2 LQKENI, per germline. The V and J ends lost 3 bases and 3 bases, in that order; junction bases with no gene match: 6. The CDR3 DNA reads TGTGCCAGCTCACCGGAAAGCGGGGGGTTCTACGAGCAGTACTTC. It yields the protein CASSPESGGFYEQYF.

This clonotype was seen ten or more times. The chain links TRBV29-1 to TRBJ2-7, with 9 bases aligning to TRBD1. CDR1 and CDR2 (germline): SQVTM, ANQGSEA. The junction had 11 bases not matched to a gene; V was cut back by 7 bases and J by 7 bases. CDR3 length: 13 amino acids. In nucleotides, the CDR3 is TGCAGCGCCCTAGGGGACAGGGACGGAGAGCAGTACTTC. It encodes CSALGDRDGEQYF.

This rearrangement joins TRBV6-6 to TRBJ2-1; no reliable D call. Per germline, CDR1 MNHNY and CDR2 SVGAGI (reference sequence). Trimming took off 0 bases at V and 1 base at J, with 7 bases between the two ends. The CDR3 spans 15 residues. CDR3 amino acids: CASSYSSSSYNEQFF. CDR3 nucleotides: TGTGCCAGCAGTTACTCGAGTTCGTCCTACAATGAGCAGTTCTTC.

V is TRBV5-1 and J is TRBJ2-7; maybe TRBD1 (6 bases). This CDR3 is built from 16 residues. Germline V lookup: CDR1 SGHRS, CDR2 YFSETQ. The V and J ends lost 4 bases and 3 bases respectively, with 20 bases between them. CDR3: CASSLLGTWIDYEQYF. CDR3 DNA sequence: TGCGCCAGCAGCCTACTAGGGACATGGATAGACTACGAGCAGTACTTC.

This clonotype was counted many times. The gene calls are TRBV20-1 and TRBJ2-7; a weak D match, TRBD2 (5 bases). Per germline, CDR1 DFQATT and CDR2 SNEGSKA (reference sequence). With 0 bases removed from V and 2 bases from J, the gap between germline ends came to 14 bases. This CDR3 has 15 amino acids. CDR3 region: CSARDRQRAPYEQYF. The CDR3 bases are TGCAGTGCTAGAGATCGGCAGAGGGCACCCTACGAGCAGTACTTC.

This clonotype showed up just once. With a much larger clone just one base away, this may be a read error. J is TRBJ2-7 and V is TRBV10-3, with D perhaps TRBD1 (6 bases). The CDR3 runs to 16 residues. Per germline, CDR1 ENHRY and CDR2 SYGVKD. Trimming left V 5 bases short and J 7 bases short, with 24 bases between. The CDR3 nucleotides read TGTGCCATCAGTCATCCGACCCGCACAGGGCCGGATGAGCAGTACTTC. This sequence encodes CAISHPTRTGPDEQYF.

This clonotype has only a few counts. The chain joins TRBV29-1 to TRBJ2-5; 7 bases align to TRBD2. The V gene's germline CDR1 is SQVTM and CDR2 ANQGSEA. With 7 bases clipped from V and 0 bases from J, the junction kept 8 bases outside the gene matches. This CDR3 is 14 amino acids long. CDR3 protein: CSAFGGSDQETQYF. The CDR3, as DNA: TGCAGCGCCTTCGGCGGGAGCGACCAAGAGACCCAGTACTTC.

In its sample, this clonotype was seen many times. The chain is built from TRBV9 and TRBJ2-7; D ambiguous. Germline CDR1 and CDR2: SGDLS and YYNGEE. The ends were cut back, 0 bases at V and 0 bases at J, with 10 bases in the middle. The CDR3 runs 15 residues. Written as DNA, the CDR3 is TGTGCCAGCAGCGTAGAGGGATTCGACTCCTACGAGCAGTACTTC. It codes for CASSVEGFDSYEQYF. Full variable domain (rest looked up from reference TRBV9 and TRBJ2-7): DSGVTQTPKHLITATGQRVTLRCSPRSGDLSVYWYQQSLDQGLQFLIQYYNGEERAKGNILERFSAQQFPDLHSELNLSSLELGDSALYFCASSVEGFDSYEQYFGPGTRLTVT.

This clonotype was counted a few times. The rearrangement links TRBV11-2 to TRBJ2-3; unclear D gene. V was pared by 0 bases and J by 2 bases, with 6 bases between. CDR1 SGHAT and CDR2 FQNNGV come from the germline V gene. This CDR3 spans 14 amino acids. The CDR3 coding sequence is TGTGCCAGCAGCTTAGACCCCGCCACAGATACGCAGTATTTT. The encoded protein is CASSLDPATDTQYF.

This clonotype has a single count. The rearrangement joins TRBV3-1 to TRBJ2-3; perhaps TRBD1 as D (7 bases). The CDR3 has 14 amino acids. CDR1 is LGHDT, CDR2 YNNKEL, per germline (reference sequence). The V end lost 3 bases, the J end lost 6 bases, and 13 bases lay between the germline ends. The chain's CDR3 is CASSQEGAWDTQYF. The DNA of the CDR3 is TGTGCCAGCAGCCAGGAGGGGGCTTGGGATACGCAGTATTTT.

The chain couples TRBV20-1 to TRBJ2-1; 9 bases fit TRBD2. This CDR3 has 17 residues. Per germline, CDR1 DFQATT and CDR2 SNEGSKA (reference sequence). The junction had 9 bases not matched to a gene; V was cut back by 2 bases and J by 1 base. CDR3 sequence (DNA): TGCAGTGCTAGAACTTATCCGGGACTAGCATCCTACAATGAGCAGTTCTTC. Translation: CSARTYPGLASYNEQFF.

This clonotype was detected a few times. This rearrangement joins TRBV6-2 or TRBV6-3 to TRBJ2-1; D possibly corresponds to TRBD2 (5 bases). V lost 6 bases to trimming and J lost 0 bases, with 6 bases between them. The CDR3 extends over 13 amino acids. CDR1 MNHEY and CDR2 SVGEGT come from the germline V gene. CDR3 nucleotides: TGTGCCAGCAGGGACTTCTCCTACAATGAGCAGTTCTTC. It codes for CASRDFSYNEQFF.

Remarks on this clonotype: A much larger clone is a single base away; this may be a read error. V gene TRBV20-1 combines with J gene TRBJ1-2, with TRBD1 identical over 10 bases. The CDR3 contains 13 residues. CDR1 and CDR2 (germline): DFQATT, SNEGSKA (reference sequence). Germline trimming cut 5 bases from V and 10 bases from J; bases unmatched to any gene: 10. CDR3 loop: CSAGTGVGNDYTF. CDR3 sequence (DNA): TGCAGTGCTGGGACAGGGGTGGGAAATGACTACACCTTC.

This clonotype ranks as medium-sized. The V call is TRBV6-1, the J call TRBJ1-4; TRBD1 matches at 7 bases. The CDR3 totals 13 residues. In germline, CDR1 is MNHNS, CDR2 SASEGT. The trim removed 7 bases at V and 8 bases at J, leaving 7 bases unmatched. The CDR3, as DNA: TGTGCCAGCATGGGACAGCCGGAGGAAAAACTGTTTTTT. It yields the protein CASMGQPEEKLFF.

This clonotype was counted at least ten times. CDR3 nucleotides: TGCGCCAGCAGCTTGGGGGACAGGGCCTCCTACGAGCAGTACTTC. Amino acids: CASSLGDRASYEQYF. The chain couples TRBV5-1 to TRBJ2-7; 9 bases match TRBD1. CDR1 SGHRS and CDR2 YFSETQ come from the germline V gene. Trimming removed 0 bases from V and 0 bases from J; junction bases left unmatched: 1. This CDR3 region has 15 residues.

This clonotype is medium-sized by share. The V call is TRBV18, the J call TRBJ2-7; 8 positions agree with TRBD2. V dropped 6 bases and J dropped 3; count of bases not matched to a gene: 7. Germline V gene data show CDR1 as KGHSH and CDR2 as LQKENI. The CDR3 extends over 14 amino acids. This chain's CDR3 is CASSGREGLYEQYF. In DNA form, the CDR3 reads TGTGCCAGCTCGGGTCGGGAGGGCCTCTACGAGCAGTACTTC.